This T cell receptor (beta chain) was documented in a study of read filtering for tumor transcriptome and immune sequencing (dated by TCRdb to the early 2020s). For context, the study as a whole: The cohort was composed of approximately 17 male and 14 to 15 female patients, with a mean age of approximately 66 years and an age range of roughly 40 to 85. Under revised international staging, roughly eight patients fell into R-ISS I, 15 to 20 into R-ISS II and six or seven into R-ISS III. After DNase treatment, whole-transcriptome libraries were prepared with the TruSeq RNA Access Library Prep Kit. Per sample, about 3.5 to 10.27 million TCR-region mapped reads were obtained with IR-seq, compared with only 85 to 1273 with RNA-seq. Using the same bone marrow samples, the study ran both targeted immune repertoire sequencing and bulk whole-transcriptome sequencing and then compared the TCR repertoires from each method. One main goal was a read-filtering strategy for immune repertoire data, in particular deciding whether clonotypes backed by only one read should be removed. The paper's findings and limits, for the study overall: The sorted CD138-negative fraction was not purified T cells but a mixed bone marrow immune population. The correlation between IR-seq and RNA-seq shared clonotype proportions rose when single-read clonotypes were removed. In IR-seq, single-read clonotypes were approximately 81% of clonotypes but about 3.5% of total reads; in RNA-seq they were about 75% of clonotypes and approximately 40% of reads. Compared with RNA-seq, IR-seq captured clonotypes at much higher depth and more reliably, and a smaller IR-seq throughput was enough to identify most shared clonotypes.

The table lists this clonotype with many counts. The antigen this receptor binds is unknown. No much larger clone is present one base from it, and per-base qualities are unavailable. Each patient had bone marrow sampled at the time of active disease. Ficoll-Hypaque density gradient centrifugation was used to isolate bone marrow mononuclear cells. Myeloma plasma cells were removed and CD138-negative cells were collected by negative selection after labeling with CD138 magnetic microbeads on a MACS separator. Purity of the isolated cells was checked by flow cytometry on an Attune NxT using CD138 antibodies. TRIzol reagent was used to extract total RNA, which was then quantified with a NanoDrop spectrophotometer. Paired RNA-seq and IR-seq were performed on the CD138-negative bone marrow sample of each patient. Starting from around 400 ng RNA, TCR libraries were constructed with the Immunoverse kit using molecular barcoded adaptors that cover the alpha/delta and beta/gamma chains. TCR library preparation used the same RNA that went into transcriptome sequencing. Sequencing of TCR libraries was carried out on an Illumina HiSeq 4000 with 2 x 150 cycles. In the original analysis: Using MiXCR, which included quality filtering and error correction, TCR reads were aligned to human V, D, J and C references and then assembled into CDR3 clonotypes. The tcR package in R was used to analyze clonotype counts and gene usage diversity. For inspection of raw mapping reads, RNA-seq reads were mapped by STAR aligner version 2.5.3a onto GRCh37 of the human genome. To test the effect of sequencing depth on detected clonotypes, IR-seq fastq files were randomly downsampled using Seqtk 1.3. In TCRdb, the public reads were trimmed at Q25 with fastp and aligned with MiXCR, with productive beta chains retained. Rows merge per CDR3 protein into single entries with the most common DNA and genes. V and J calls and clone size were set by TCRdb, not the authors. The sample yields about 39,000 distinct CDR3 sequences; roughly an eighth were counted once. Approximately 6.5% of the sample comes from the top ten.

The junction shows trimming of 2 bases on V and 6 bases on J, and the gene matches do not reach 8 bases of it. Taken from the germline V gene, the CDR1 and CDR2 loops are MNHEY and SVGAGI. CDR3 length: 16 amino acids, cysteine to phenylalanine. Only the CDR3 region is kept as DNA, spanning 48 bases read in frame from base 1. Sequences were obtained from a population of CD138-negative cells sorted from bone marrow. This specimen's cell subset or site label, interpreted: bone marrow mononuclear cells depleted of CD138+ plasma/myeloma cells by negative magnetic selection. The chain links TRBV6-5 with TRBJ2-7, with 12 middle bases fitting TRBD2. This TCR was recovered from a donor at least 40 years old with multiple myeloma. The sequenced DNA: TGTGCCAGCAGTTACACCGGAGCTAGCGGGAGGGTCGAGCAGTACTTC. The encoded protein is CASSYTGASGRVEQYF.